The next 24 T cell receptor beta chains were all read from a single sample in a study of blood T cells in healthy people across ages. A second PCR, run for about 6 to 11 cycles, used a sample-barcoded 5' primer plus a J-beta primer mix. TCRdb passed the 5' RACE reads through MiXCR, listing each CDR3 protein once. The repertoire holds nearly 1 million distinct CDR3 sequences, with about 53% as singletons. Sequencing input: blood. The receptors shown here come from a woman between 55 and 75 years old in good health.

The rearrangement links TRBV7-2 to TRBJ2-1, with D uncertain. The CDR3 spans 15 residues. V lost 7 bases to trimming and J lost 2 bases, with 15 bases between them. Germline V gene sequence: CDR1 SGHTA, CDR2 FQGNSA. The CDR3 nucleotides read TGTGCCAGCACCCTCGAGGCAGGTCCCTACAATGAGCAGTTCTTC. Translation gives CASTLEAGPYNEQFF. Full variable domain (rest looked up from reference TRBV7-2 and TRBJ2-1): GAGVSQSPSNKVTEKGKDVELRCDPISGHTALYWYRQSLGQGLEFLIYFQGNSAPDKSGLPSDRFSAERTGGSVSTLTIQRTQQEDSAVYLCASTLEAGPYNEQFFGPGTRLTVL.

Turning to this clonotype: This may arise from a read error, as a much more abundant clone is one base away. This chain links TRBV6-2 or TRBV6-3 with TRBJ1-2, with a weak D call TRBD1 (5 bases). This CDR3 has 14 amino acids. V was shortened by 7 bases and J by 9 bases, with 21 bases between the two germline ends. Germline-derived CDR1 and CDR2 are MNHEY and SVGEGT. CDR3 protein: CASIRDPSLYSYTF. CDR3 bases: TGTGCCAGCATCCGGGACCCGTCGCTGTATAGCTACACCTTC.

This clonotype was observed a few times. The chain uses TRBV29-1 and TRBJ2-5; perhaps D is TRBD1 or TRBD2 (5 bases each). The end of the DNA is better explained by TRBJ2-7, so the J call may be wrong. The length of the CDR3 is 15 residues. CDR1 and CDR2 (germline): SQVTM, ANQGSEA. The CDR3 region is CSVEVRDAHFYEQYF. In DNA form, the CDR3 reads TGCAGCGTTGAAGTTAGGGACGCCCATTTCTACGAGCAGTACTTC.

The rearrangement uses TRBV4-3 and TRBJ2-1, with TRBD1 as a possible D gene (6 bases). Between the trimmed V and J ends, which lost 2 bases and 6 bases, there was a span of 14 bases. The CDR3 consists of 15 residues. Germline V gives CDR1 LGHNA, CDR2 YSLEER. The CDR3 is CASSQRDTQLNEQFF. The CDR3 coding sequence is TGCGCCAGCAGCCAACGGGACACACAACTCAATGAGCAGTTCTTC.

The V and J genes are TRBV7-3 and TRBJ2-5, with D hard to call. This CDR3 has 14 residues. V lost 4 bases and J 1 base, leaving 10 bases between the germline ends. Germline-derived CDR1 and CDR2 are SGHTA and FQGTGA. The CDR3: CASSSRPSQETQYF. The CDR3 nucleotides read TGTGCCAGCAGCTCTCGACCGAGCCAAGAGACCCAGTACTTC.

The CDR3 loop is CASSEWGLESGDTQYF. CDR3 DNA sequence: TGTGCCAGCAGTGAATGGGGGCTGGAAAGTGGAGATACGCAGTATTTT. This chain joins TRBV25-1 and TRBJ2-3, with D maybe TRBD1 (6 bases). Germline loops: CDR1 MGHDK, CDR2 SYGVNS. The CDR3 is 16 residues long. Trimming shortened V by 1 base and J by 5 bases, and 16 bases separated the two germline ends. The full variable domain, completed using reference TRBV25-1 and TRBJ2-3, is EADIYQTPRYLVIGTGKKITLECSQTMGHDKMYWYQQDPGMELHLIHYSYGVNSTEKGDLSSESTVSRIRTEHFPLTLESARPSHTSQYLCASSEWGLESGDTQYFGPGTRLTVL.

The chain has TRBV6-6 and TRBJ1-6; 7 positions match TRBD1. Germline CDR1 is MNHNY and CDR2 is SVGAGI (reference sequence). The CDR3 covers 14 residues. V dropped 6 bases and J dropped 9; count of bases not matched to a gene: 8. In DNA form, the CDR3 reads TGTGCCAGCAGGCAGGAGGGGGCTGGTTCACCCCTCCACTTT. It encodes CASRQEGAGSPLHF.

The J gene is TRBJ1-6, the V gene TRBV3-1, with TRBD1 matching over 7 bases. The germline CDR1 and CDR2 sequences are LGHDT and YNNKEL (reference sequence). Trimming cost V 3 bases and J 7 bases; bases outside gene matches: 3. The CDR3 runs to 14 residues. Written as DNA, the CDR3 is TGTGCCAGCAGCCACACAGGGGACAATTCACCCCTCCACTTT. It translates to CASSHTGDNSPLHF.

In its sample, this clonotype was seen a few times. The chain combines TRBV5-1 with TRBJ2-1; TRBD2 matches 11 bases. The CDR3 sequence is 15 residues long. Germline loops: CDR1 SGHRS, CDR2 YFSETQ. The junction had 5 bases not matched to a gene; V was cut back by 2 bases and J by 7 bases. This CDR3 reads CASSFLAGGDNEQFF. CDR3 DNA sequence: TGCGCCAGCAGCTTCCTAGCGGGGGGTGATAATGAGCAGTTCTTC.

The genes are TRBV4-2 and TRBJ1-5; 11 bases match TRBD1. The V gene end was trimmed by 3 bases and the J gene end by 7 bases; junction bases not matched to a gene: 8. Germline V gene lookup returns CDR1 LGHNA and CDR2 YNFKEQ. The CDR3 length is 16 residues. CDR3 in DNA: TGTGCCAGCAGCCAGAAAGAGGACAGGGGGCAACAGCCCCAGCATTTT. Its protein product is CASSQKEDRGQQPQHF.

This clonotype was recorded a few times. One end of the junction does not line up with germline, which may come from a read error. The genes are TRBV29-1 and TRBJ2-1, with D perhaps TRBD1 or TRBD2 (7 bases each). CDR1 and CDR2 from the germline V gene are SQVTM and ANQGSEA. The CDR3 has 16 residues. The CDR3 is CSTYSNQGGSFNEQFF. The CDR3 DNA is TGCAGCACTTACTCGAACCAGGGGGGGTCCTTCAATGAGCAGTTCTTC.

The chain joins TRBV20-1 to TRBJ2-1; 8 nucleotides match TRBD2. Per the germline V gene, CDR1 is DFQATT and CDR2 is SNEGSKA (reference sequence). The trim removed 0 bases at V and 3 bases at J, leaving 7 bases unmatched. The CDR3 totals 16 residues. For the CDR3, the DNA is TGCAGTGCTAGAGATGACGCGGGAGGTCGCTACAATGAGCAGTTCTTC. It translates to CSARDDAGGRYNEQFF.

The rearrangement uses TRBV2 and TRBJ1-5; D gene ambiguous. CDR3 length: 12 amino acids. CDR1 SNHLY and CDR2 FYNNEI come from the germline V gene. V lost 8 bases and J lost 7, with 12 bases in between. The CDR3 reads CASAYQWQPQHF. Written as DNA, the CDR3 is TGTGCCAGCGCTTACCAATGGCAGCCCCAGCATTTT.

The chain couples TRBV7-2 to TRBJ2-3, with a weak D call TRBD1 (5 bases). Germline values: CDR1 SGHTA, CDR2 FQGNSA. This CDR3 contains 13 residues. The ends were cut back, 8 bases at V and 1 base at J, with 10 bases in the middle. The CDR3 is CASCWGRTDTQYF. In nucleotides, the CDR3 is TGTGCCAGCTGCTGGGGCCGCACAGATACGCAGTATTTT. Looking up the rest from reference TRBV7-2 and TRBJ2-3 gives the full variable domain: GAGVSQSPSNKVTEKGKDVELRCDPISGHTALYWYRQSLGQGLEFLIYFQGNSAPDKSGLPSDRFSAERTGGSVSTLTIQRTQQEDSAVYLCASCWGRTDTQYFGPGTRLTVL.

The sample holds one count of this clonotype. The chain uses TRBV5-1 and TRBJ2-2; TRBD1 might be the D (6 bases). Trimming removed 4 bases from V and 6 bases from J, with 13 bases in between. The CDR3 covers 14 residues. Germline V gene data show CDR1 as SGHRS and CDR2 as YFSETQ. Here the CDR3 reads CASSPRTEAGELFF. CDR3 sequence (DNA): TGCGCCAGCAGCCCGAGGACAGAAGCCGGGGAGCTGTTTTTT.

The rearrangement uses TRBV7-2 and TRBJ2-3; 12 bases are a match to TRBD2. The V and J ends lost 6 bases and 5 bases, in that order; junction bases with no gene match: 6. The CDR3 spans 15 residues. The germline V gene encodes CDR1 SGHTA and CDR2 FQGNSA. The CDR3 DNA reads as TGTGCCAGCAGGAGATCGGGACTAGCGGGAGATACGCAGTATTTT. Its translation is CASRRSGLAGDTQYF. Filled out from reference TRBV7-2 and TRBJ2-3, the complete variable domain reads GAGVSQSPSNKVTEKGKDVELRCDPISGHTALYWYRQSLGQGLEFLIYFQGNSAPDKSGLPSDRFSAERTGGSVSTLTIQRTQQEDSAVYLCASRRSGLAGDTQYFGPGTRLTVL.

A word on this clonotype: This may come from a read error, since a much larger clone is one base off. The rearrangement uses TRBV5-6 and TRBJ1-2, with unresolved D. Germline CDR1 and CDR2: SGHDT and YYEEEE. The CDR3 totals 14 residues. Written as DNA, the CDR3 is TGTGCCAGCAGCTTGGGGGCGCAAGACTATAGCTACACCTTC. This codes for CASSLGAQDYSYTF.

The rearrangement uses TRBV11-1 and TRBJ2-3; D is uncertain. This CDR3 spans 14 amino acids. Trimming shortened V by 9 bases and J by 0 bases, and 13 bases separated the two germline ends. Germline CDR1 and CDR2: SGHAT and FQDESV (reference sequence). The CDR3 here is CASEAVPSTDTQYF. The CDR3 region has the DNA TGTGCCAGTGAGGCAGTTCCTAGCACAGATACGCAGTATTTT.

V usage is TRBV6-2 or TRBV6-3 and J usage is TRBJ2-7; D is unresolved. Germline-derived CDR1 and CDR2 are MNHEY and SVGEGT. The CDR3 is 14 amino acids. V lost 0 bases and J lost 0, with 6 bases in between. CDR3 coding DNA: TGTGCCAGCAGTTACTCCTCCATCTCCTACGAGCAGTACTTC. This translates into CASSYSSISYEQYF.

A few counts support this clonotype. The rearrangement links TRBV11-1 to TRBJ2-3, with 8 bases identical to TRBD2. The CDR3 length is 15 residues. The J segment lost 0 bases and the V segment lost 4 bases, leaving 3 bases of the junction unmatched. Per the germline V gene, CDR1 is SGHAT and CDR2 is FQDESV (reference sequence). CDR3 sequence: CASSSGTRSTDTQYF. The CDR3 DNA reads TGTGCCAGCAGCTCCGGGACTAGAAGCACAGATACGCAGTATTTT.

The chain recombines TRBV29-1 with TRBJ1-1, with 7 bases matching TRBD1. Germline CDR1 and CDR2: SQVTM and ANQGSEA. Unmatched junction bases numbered 17, after V lost 7 bases and J lost 6 bases. The CDR3 length is 15 residues. In DNA form, the CDR3 reads TGCAGCGCGACAGGGTTCTTTTCTATCGGCTCTGAAGCTTTCTTT. Its protein is CSATGFFSIGSEAFF. The full variable domain, completed using reference TRBV29-1 and TRBJ1-1, is SAVISQKPSRDICQRGTSLTIQCQVDSQVTMMFWYRQQPGQSLTLIATANQGSEATYESGFVIDKFPISRPNLTFSTLTVSNMSPEDSSIYLCSATGFFSIGSEAFFGQGTRLTVV.

This clonotype was seen only a few times. V and J are TRBV3-1 and TRBJ2-7, with TRBD2 matching over 7 bases. Looked up from germline, CDR1 is LGHDT and CDR2 is YNNKEL (reference sequence). The CDR3 is 15 residues long. V dropped 3 bases and J dropped 0; count of bases not matched to a gene: 5. The CDR3 DNA follows: TGTGCCAGCAGCCAGGCTAGCGGAGCCTCCTACGAGCAGTACTTC. Translated: CASSQASGASYEQYF.

The chain employs TRBV6-4 and TRBJ2-3; 10 nucleotides agree with TRBD2. The CDR3 is 17 amino acids. V trimming: 9 bases; J trimming: 4 bases; junction bases outside the gene matches: 16. CDR1 is MRHNA, CDR2 SNTAGT, per germline. The CDR3 is CASENTSGKEGADTQYF. The CDR3 region has the DNA TGTGCCAGTGAAAACACTAGCGGGAAAGAGGGAGCAGATACGCAGTATTTT.

This chain joins TRBV7-8 and TRBJ2-3, with 7 bases identical to TRBD2. Trimming at V came to 11 bases and at J to 4 bases, leaving 15 bases not matched to a gene. The CDR3 has 15 amino acids. Germline CDR1 SGHVS, CDR2 FQNEAQ. CDR3 coding DNA: TGTGCCGGGGGGGGTAGGGGCCTGTTCCCAGATACGCAGTATTTT. Amino acids: CAGGGRGLFPDTQYF. The whole variable domain, remainder taken from reference TRBV7-8 and TRBJ2-3, is GAGVSQSPRYKVAKRGQDVALRCDPISGHVSLFWYQQALGQGPEFLTYFQNEAQLDKSGLPSDRFFAERPEGSVSTLKIQRTQQEDSAVYLCAGGGRGLFPDTQYFGPGTRLTVL.